The present T cell receptor beta chain was sequenced within a study of blood T cell repertoires in COVID-19. Study-level information: Both acute and convalescent COVID-19 samples were obtained from the United States, Italy and Spain.

Here immunoSEQ multiplex PCR was the method, and the copy in TCRdb shows in-frame clones only, minus some. The table shows about 110,000 clones, with roughly 88% occurring only once. Germline V CDR1 and CDR2: MNHEY, SVGAGI. Trimming took 6 bases from V and 0 from J, leaving 6 bases between them. The CDR3 length is 13 residues. The sequence was collected from a human donor in a cohort sampled during active COVID-19. The chain recombines TRBV6-5 with TRBJ1-5; D remains ambiguous. The source material was peripheral blood. CDR3 DNA sequence: TGTGCCAGCAGCCCCGTTAGCAATCAGCCCCAGCATTTT. It codes for CASSPVSNQPQHF.